The present entry profiles one TCR beta chain with its context. This clone was observed once. The antigen it recognizes is unknown. The sample holds no much larger clone one base away, and base qualities are not on file. The data derive from a study of blood T cell repertoires in COVID-19 (dated by TCRdb to the early 2020s). About the full investigation: The collaborator samples originated in the United States, Italy and Spain and spanned the acute and convalescent phases of COVID-19. Where available, HLA class I and class II types were taken from metadata supplied by the sample provider and were not determined by assay-based typing. The prospective study material was composed of cDNA or gDNA derived from T cells, B-cell-depleted T cells, or PBMCs. The repertoires were released in a freely available public database meant as a resource for research on the immune response to SARS-CoV-2. Deeply sampled blood TCRbeta repertoires from subjects exposed to, actively infected with, or recovered from COVID-19 were included in the dataset. The samples were drawn from the first 160 participants of the ongoing ImmuneRACE study and from over a thousand subjects provided by 6 global collaborators. Sample metadata almost always included a de-identified subject ID, COVID-19 status, age in years and sex.

The germline V gene (reference sequence) supplies CDR1 LNHDA and CDR2 SQIVND. CDR3 length: 14 amino acids, cysteine to phenylalanine. Kept here is only the CDR3 DNA, which spans 42 bases and is read in frame from base 1. Trimming costs V 9 bases and J 2 bases, and their ends lie 16 bases apart. Each collaborating institution followed its own protocols to collect whole blood in K2EDTA tubes. For TCRbeta analysis, collaborators shipped samples in one of three forms: frozen whole blood, isolated PBMCs, or DNA extracted from either of those sample types. The immunoSEQ Assay, a bias-controlled multiplex PCR, was used to amplify TCRbeta CDR3 regions from genomic DNA. Per the source publication's procedure: The number of nucleated cells in each sample was estimated from the amplification of reference gene primers within the assay. Sequence reads were collapsed and filtered to measure the absolute abundance of every unique TCRbeta CDR3 rearrangement. For each sample, productive Simpson clonality was calculated as the square root of Simpson's diversity index across productive rearrangements. TCRdb re-hosts the immuneACCESS table, in-frame sequences only. Its copies lack some clones; in the studies checked, an unresolved V gene accounts for under half of them, and the cause for the rest is not known. That table is the source of V, J and clone size, and D and trimming were worked out from the DNA. The sample has about 73,000 clones on record, 82% of them singletons. The ten largest clonotypes hold more than 4% of the sample.

Summary of the overall study and its limitations: The amount of clinical and demographic metadata varied by source and participant and was provided uncurated.

Recombination joined TRBV19 with TRBJ1-1; the D gene is possibly TRBD1, with 6 bases matching. This TCR came from a woman aged 55 to 70 with acute or convalescent COVID-19. The sample taken for sequencing was peripheral blood. CDR3 loop: CASRDGQLNTEAFF. The sequenced DNA is TGTGCCAGCAGAGACGGACAGCTAAACACTGAAGCTTTCTTT.